The subject of this entry is one TCR beta chain. Its antigen target is currently unknown. Base qualities are not at hand, and no much larger clone is one base apart. The record originates from a study of CD8 T cells in Susac syndrome (dated by TCRdb to about 2019). With regard to the full study: The study used repertoire sequencing to test whether antigen drove CD8+ T cell activation and differentiation in Susac syndrome. The clonality of the CD8+ T cell repertoire was compared across around twelve healthy donors, some 14 Susac syndrome patients and fewer than 16 multiple sclerosis patients. Findings and caveats that apply to the study as a whole: The study acknowledged that relatively few individuals were included in the TCR sequencing and HLA analysis.

RNA was extracted using the RNeasy kit, and roughly 0.5 to 1 microgram was reverse transcribed with random hexamers. The immunoSEQ multiplex PCR assay, covering 54 Vbeta and 13 Jbeta segments, was used to amplify TCR beta CDR3 regions. PCR amplification bias was corrected using a synthetic template baseline for primer optimization and computational correction. Per the authors' processing: Only productive sequences were kept, with reads annotated to V, D and J genes according to IMGT and analyzed in immunoSEQ Analyzer. Clonality was computed as one minus Shannon entropy normalized by log2 of the number of productive unique sequences. For each patient and control, public and private clones were evaluated within the 100 most prevalent clones. Clones were defined as Susac-specific when absent from the healthy and MS cohorts, from about 1,100 published viral clones and from other ImmuneACCESS disease sequences. TCRdb trimmed the raw reads at Q25, called clones with MiXCR and kept productive beta chains. Each entry is one CDR3 protein sequence, shown with its most common DNA and genes. TCRdb's processing, not the study's, gives the V and J calls here. The sample table records about 47,000 distinct CDR3 sequences; about 91% of these occur just once. The ten largest clones represent about 0.41% of the sample.

Peripheral blood CD8+ and CD4+ T cells from healthy donors, Susac syndrome patients and multiple sclerosis patients were profiled by high-throughput TCR beta sequencing. Healthy donors were included as age- and sex-matched controls. Bulk CD8+ and CD4+ T cells were purified by magnetic negative isolation, whereas CD8+ TEMRA cells were enriched by FACS. Blood was drawn into EDTA tubes, processed within 24 hours, and PBMCs were isolated by density gradient centrifugation. PBMCs intended for TCR sequencing were cryopreserved in liquid nitrogen and were subsequently thawed in a 37 degrees C water bath. The sorted or isolated CD4+, CD8+ and CD8+ TEMRA cells reached a purity of at least 90%. V gives up 2 bases and J gives up 4 bases, and the segment between their germline ends measures 12 bases. The germline V gene (reference sequence) sets CDR1 to SEHNR and CDR2 to FQNEAQ. The CDR3 runs 15 amino acids, cysteine and phenylalanine included. The sequence is cut down to CDR3 DNA, 45 bases in frame from base 1.

This sequence was found in a human donor in good health. This chain is built from TRBV7-9 and TRBJ2-1; the D gene could be TRBD1 or TRBD2, each one agreeing over 5 bases. The sequenced material came from CD8+ T cells from PBMCs. The CDR3: CASSLLGTVYNEQFF. The nucleotide sequence is given as TGTGCCAGCAGCTTATTAGGGACGGTATACAATGAGCAGTTCTTC. Joined to the reference TRBV7-9 and TRBJ2-1 proteins, this CDR3 gives the full variable domain: DTGVSQNPRHKITKRGQNVTFRCDPISEHNRLYWYRQTLGQGPEFLTYFQNEAQLEKSRLLSDRFSAERPKGSFSTLEIQRTEQGDSAMYLCASSLLGTVYNEQFFGPGTRLTVL.